These 32 T cell receptor beta chains were all obtained from the same sample, sequenced in a study of blood T cell repertoires in COVID-19. Repertoires were generated with immunoSEQ multiplex PCR, while TCRdb's copy carries only in-frame clones and drops some. The sample yields 160,000 or so clones, 82% seen once. Sequenced sample: peripheral blood. The receptors were sampled from a woman aged 70-85 years with acute or convalescent COVID-19.

This clone came up once. The V and J genes are TRBV5-5 and TRBJ1-6, with D possibly being TRBD1 (5 bases). Germline V gene lookup returns CDR1 SGHKS and CDR2 YYEKEE (reference sequence). The CDR3 loop spans 15 amino acids. Trimming cost V 0 bases and J 10 bases, with 14 bases left between them. CDR3 nucleotide sequence: TGTGCCAGCAGCTTGGGGGGGACTGGACAATCACCCCTCCACTTT. Its protein is CASSLGGTGQSPLHF.

The J gene is TRBJ1-4, the V gene TRBV7-2; D might be TRBD1 (6 bases). V was shortened by 4 bases and J by 8 bases, with 14 bases between the two germline ends. Germline V gene sequence: CDR1 SGHTA, CDR2 FQGNSA. The CDR3 is made up of 14 amino acids. CDR3 nucleotide sequence: TGTGCCAGCAGCTATGCAGGGGCAGGGGAAAAACTGTTTTTT. It encodes CASSYAGAGEKLFF.

This sequence joins TRBV4-2 and TRBJ2-1; tentative D call: TRBD2 (5 bases). Germline lookup yields CDR1 LGHNA and CDR2 YNFKEQ. This CDR3 is built from 15 residues. V lost 3 bases, J lost 5 bases, and 14 bases lay in between. The CDR3 coding sequence is TGTGCCAGCAGCCAGGTGGGAGAATGGAACAATGAGCAGTTCTTC. Its translation is CASSQVGEWNNEQFF.

The chain recombines TRBV6-5 with TRBJ1-6; no firm D call. The ends were cut back, 6 bases at V and 0 bases at J, with 6 bases in the middle. CDR3 size: 14 residues. Per the germline V gene, CDR1 is MNHEY and CDR2 is SVGAGI. CDR3 protein: CASSGSSYNSPLHF. The CDR3 DNA sequence: TGTGCCAGCAGCGGGTCCTCCTATAATTCACCCCTCCACTTT.

DNA of the CDR3: TGCGCCAGCAGCCAAGGAGTAGCGGGAGCGCTCTACGAGCAGTACTTC. This sequence encodes CASSQGVAGALYEQYF. The chain joins TRBV4-3 to TRBJ2-7, with TRBD2 identical over 9 bases. This CDR3 has 16 amino acids. Germline trimming cut 1 base from V and 3 bases from J; bases unmatched to any gene: 7. Germline CDR1 reads LGHNA; CDR2 reads YSLEER.

V gene TRBV24-1 combines with J gene TRBJ2-5, with TRBD1 identical over 7 bases. CDR3 length equals 15 residues. With V trimmed by 3 bases and J by 5 bases, 8 bases remained unmatched. Germline V CDR1 and CDR2: KGHDR, SFDVKD. The CDR3 sequence: CATSDATGAEETQYF. CDR3 coding DNA: TGTGCCACCAGTGATGCCACAGGGGCGGAGGAGACCCAGTACTTC.

The rearrangement uses TRBV19 and TRBJ1-1; 7 positions match TRBD1. Trimming at V came to 3 bases and at J to 5 bases, leaving 9 bases not matched to a gene. Germline CDR1 is LNHDA and CDR2 is SQIVND (reference sequence). This CDR3 is 15 amino acids long. The CDR3 DNA reads TGTGCCAGTAGTATGATGACAGGGAGAAGGACTGAAGCTTTCTTT. It translates to CASSMMTGRRTEAFF.

This chain connects TRBV7-9 to TRBJ1-3; 7 bases line up with TRBD1. Germline V gene data show CDR1 as SEHNR and CDR2 as FQNEAQ (reference sequence). V was clipped by 9 bases and J by 0 bases; unmatched bases: 8. The CDR3 is made up of 15 amino acids. CDR3 DNA sequence: TGTGCCAGTACCCGACAGGGATACTCTGGAAACACCATATATTTT. Its translation is CASTRQGYSGNTIYF.

This chain joins TRBV18 and TRBJ1-5; D perhaps matches TRBD1 (5 bases). The CDR3 is made up of 15 amino acids. V shed 6 bases and J shed 5 bases, with 17 bases lying between them. The germline V gene encodes CDR1 KGHSH and CDR2 LQKENI. The CDR3 protein is CASSGGNRAYQPQHF. DNA for the CDR3: TGTGCCAGCTCGGGGGGGAACAGAGCCTATCAGCCCCAGCATTTT.

V gene TRBV19 combines with J gene TRBJ1-2, with 7 nucleotides matching TRBD1. CDR3 length equals 14 residues. The germline V gene encodes CDR1 LNHDA and CDR2 SQIVND (reference sequence). Germline trimming cut 5 bases from V and 3 bases from J; bases unmatched to any gene: 6. The CDR3 loop is CASSFYDRDYGYTF. CDR3 bases: TGTGCCAGTAGTTTTTACGACAGGGACTATGGCTACACCTTC.

The V gene is TRBV19, the J gene TRBJ2-2; 13 bases line up with TRBD2. The V gene end was trimmed by 4 bases and the J gene end by 0 bases; junction bases not matched to a gene: 8. Germline CDR1 and CDR2: LNHDA and SQIVND (reference sequence). This CDR3 is built from 19 residues. The CDR3 coding sequence is TGTGCCAGTAGTACGGGACTAGCGGGGCAACCCGCGAACACCGGGGAGCTGTTTTTT. Residues: CASSTGLAGQPANTGELFF.

The rearrangement uses TRBV5-4 and TRBJ1-4, with 9 bases lining up with TRBD1. The CDR3 consists of 16 residues. The germline V gene encodes CDR1 SGHNT and CDR2 YYREEE (reference sequence). V was clipped by 0 bases and J by 5 bases; unmatched bases: 5. CDR3 DNA: TGTGCCAGCAGCTTGGGTCCGGGACAGGGAAATGAAAAACTGTTTTTT. Protein: CASSLGPGQGNEKLFF.

This chain joins TRBV2 and TRBJ2-7; 12 nucleotides line up with TRBD2. The trim removed 6 bases at V and 0 bases at J, leaving 3 bases unmatched. This CDR3 is built from 15 residues. Germline V lookup: CDR1 SNHLY, CDR2 FYNNEI. For the CDR3, the DNA is TGTGCCAGCAGCTCGACTAGCGGGGGCTCCTACGAGCAGTACTTC. Amino acids: CASSSTSGGSYEQYF.

The chain is built from TRBV19 and TRBJ1-2, with D possibly TRBD1 on 5 matching bases. Trimming took 5 bases from V and 1 from J, leaving 14 bases between them. CDR1 and CDR2 from the germline V gene are LNHDA and SQIVND (reference sequence). The CDR3 totals 15 residues. CDR3 in DNA: TGTGCCAGTAGTCCTGACACAGGATTTAACTATGGCTACACCTTC. It translates to CASSPDTGFNYGYTF.

This chain joins TRBV18 and TRBJ1-6; 12 bases are shared with TRBD1. This CDR3 comprises 15 residues. The germline V gene encodes CDR1 KGHSH and CDR2 LQKENI. Losses at the gene ends were 4 bases for V and 9 bases for J; bases not matched to a gene: 4. CDR3 nucleotides: TGTGCCAGCTCACTCGGGGACAGGGGGCGTTCACCCCTCCACTTT. Protein: CASSLGDRGRSPLHF.

The rearrangement links TRBV18 to TRBJ1-1; D perhaps matches TRBD1 (5 bases). The germline CDR1 and CDR2 sequences are KGHSH and LQKENI. V was clipped by 5 bases and J by 0 bases, with 10 bases between them. The CDR3 has 14 residues. CDR3 residues: CASSSTQVNTEAFF. DNA for the CDR3: TGTGCCAGCTCATCTACACAGGTGAACACTGAAGCTTTCTTT.

The genes are TRBV4-1 and TRBJ1-2; D perhaps matches TRBD1 (6 bases). Germline lookup yields CDR1 MGHRA and CDR2 YSYEKL. V lost 3 bases to trimming and J lost 8 bases, with 25 bases between them. The CDR3 sequence is 17 residues long. The DNA of the CDR3 is TGCGCCAGCAGCCAGGGTCATGCGGGGGGCGATGTATACGGCTACACCTTC. Translating gives CASSQGHAGGDVYGYTF.

This clone was seen more than once but under ten times. V usage is TRBV27 and J usage is TRBJ1-6, with a tentative D call TRBD1 (6 bases). Germline V CDR1 and CDR2: MNHEY, SMNVEV (reference sequence). The CDR3 length is 16 residues. The V and J ends lost 4 bases and 4 bases respectively, with 14 bases between them. For the CDR3, the DNA is TGTGCCAGCAGTTCCGATGGACAGTTGTATAATTCACCCCTCCACTTT. Translating gives CASSSDGQLYNSPLHF.

The CDR3 DNA reads as TGCAGTGCTAGTCGGACAGGGGTTGGGGCCGAGCAGTACTTC. Its translation is CSASRTGVGAEQYF. This chain connects TRBV20-1 to TRBJ2-7, with 9 positions matching TRBD1. Germline assignment: CDR1 DFQATT and CDR2 SNEGSKA (reference sequence). V dropped 3 bases and J dropped 6; count of bases not matched to a gene: 9. The CDR3 has 14 residues.

The CDR3 protein is CASSPSGTAWEQYF. In DNA form, the CDR3 reads TGCGCCAGCAGCCCTTCCGGGACAGCCTGGGAGCAGTACTTC. The J gene is TRBJ2-7, the V gene TRBV4-1, with 7 bases identical to TRBD1. The germline CDR1 and CDR2 sequences are MGHRA and YSYEKL. The CDR3 spans 14 residues. The junction had 10 bases not matched to a gene; V was cut back by 4 bases and J by 7 bases.

The CDR3 protein is CASSPPGQVYGYTF. The CDR3 nucleotides read TGTGCCAGCAGTCCGCCGGGACAGGTCTATGGCTACACCTTC. The chain recombines TRBV28 with TRBJ1-2, with 8 bases matching TRBD1. V was clipped by 5 bases and J by 4 bases; unmatched bases: 6. There are 14 residues in the CDR3. In germline, CDR1 is MDHEN, CDR2 SYDVKM.

Details on this clone: This CDR3 is also generated by other DNA sequences in the sample. V gene TRBV6-5 combines with J gene TRBJ1-5, with D maybe TRBD1 (6 bases). The CDR3 is made up of 13 amino acids. The V gene lost 8 bases and the J gene lost 3 bases, with 11 bases spanning the gap. Germline V lookup: CDR1 MNHEY, CDR2 SVGAGI. Here the CDR3 DNA reads TGTGCCAGCCGACAGGTGAACAATCAGCCCCAGCATTTT. Its protein product is CASRQVNNQPQHF.

This clone was observed once. The V gene is TRBV28, the J gene TRBJ1-2; tentatively, D is TRBD1 (6 bases). The V end was cut by 6 bases, the J end by 7 bases, with 9 bases between. The CDR3 runs 11 residues. The germline V gene encodes CDR1 MDHEN and CDR2 SYDVKM. The CDR3 region has the DNA TGTGCCAGCAGCCTCAGGGGTGGCTACACCTTC. Its translation: CASSLRGGYTF.

As to this clone: At one of its ends the junction is not consistent with the germline gene, which may arise from a read error. This chain uses TRBV10-3 with TRBJ1-1; D possibly corresponds to TRBD1 (5 bases). The CDR3 is 15 residues long. Germline-derived CDR1 and CDR2 are ENHRY and SYGVKD. Here the CDR3 DNA reads TGTGCCGTCAGGGTGCAGGTAACCATGAACACTGAAGCTTTCTTT. Translated: CAVRVQVTMNTEAFF.

The chain joins TRBV7-6 to TRBJ2-6; D possibly corresponds to TRBD1 (5 bases). With 5 bases removed from V and 1 base from J, the gap between germline ends came to 18 bases. The CDR3 is 18 amino acids. The germline CDR1 and CDR2 sequences are SGHVS and FNYEAQ. Written as DNA, the CDR3 is TGTGCCAGCAGCACCTCTTCGCAGGGTTTTTCTGGGGCCAACGTCCTGACTTTC. This translates into CASSTSSQGFSGANVLTF.

The chain has TRBV6-5 and TRBJ2-1; 11 positions match TRBD1. Losses at the gene ends were 2 bases for V and 0 bases for J; bases not matched to a gene: 0. The CDR3 runs 16 residues. The germline V gene has CDR1 MNHEY and CDR2 SVGAGI. In nucleotides, the CDR3 is TGTGCCAGCAGTTACGGGACAGGGGGCTCCTACAATGAGCAGTTCTTC. Amino acid sequence: CASSYGTGGSYNEQFF.

This clone was detected once. The chain is built from TRBV11-1 and TRBJ2-7, with TRBD2 as a possible D gene (5 bases). This CDR3 has 15 residues. Trimming shortened V by 3 bases and J by 0 bases, and 12 bases separated the two germline ends. Germline CDR1 and CDR2: SGHAT and FQDESV (reference sequence). CDR3 nucleotide sequence: TGTGCCAGCAGCTTCGGGCGGGTGAGCTCCTACGAGCAGTACTTC. Its translation is CASSFGRVSSYEQYF.

The chain couples TRBV3-1 (or the pseudogene TRBV3-2) to TRBJ2-5; no clear D. This CDR3 has 13 amino acids. CDR1 and CDR2 (germline): LGHDT, YNNKEL (reference sequence). Trimming removed 0 bases from V and 7 bases from J, with 9 bases in between. DNA for the CDR3: TGTGCCAGCAGCCAAGACGTAACGAGGACCCAGTACTTC. This codes for CASSQDVTRTQYF.

The chain has TRBV27 and TRBJ2-7; D possibly corresponds to TRBD1 (5 bases). Per the germline V gene, CDR1 is MNHEY and CDR2 is SMNVEV (reference sequence). The length of the CDR3 is 16 residues. V was clipped by 4 bases and J by 4 bases, with 20 bases between them. CDR3 DNA: TGTGCCAGCAGTTCTTTAGGCAGGACACCTCCATACGAGCAGTACTTC. Amino acids: CASSSLGRTPPYEQYF.

This chain joins TRBV25-1 and TRBJ1-2; D is perhaps TRBD1 (5 bases). V lost 3 bases, J lost 8 bases, and 19 bases lay in between. This CDR3 is built from 15 residues. Germline V gene sequence: CDR1 MGHDK, CDR2 SYGVNS. In nucleotides, the CDR3 is TGTGCCAGCAGTGATAGCGGGACGCTTGGAGGGGGCTACACCTTC. It yields the protein CASSDSGTLGGGYTF.

The chain carries TRBV10-2 and TRBJ1-4, with 7 bases lining up with TRBD1. This CDR3 spans 15 amino acids. Trimming took 1 base from V and 8 from J; bases not matched to a gene: 7. The germline CDR1 and CDR2 sequences are WSHSY and SAAADI. The CDR3 is CASSELDRAGEKLFF. In DNA, the CDR3 is TGCGCCAGCAGTGAGTTAGACAGGGCAGGGGAAAAACTGTTTTTT.

The CDR3 nucleotides read TGTGCCAGCAGCTTAAAGGGGCAGAGCTCCTACGAGCAGTACTTC. This sequence encodes CASSLKGQSSYEQYF. The chain couples TRBV13 to TRBJ2-7; D perhaps matches TRBD1 (5 bases). V was shortened by 2 bases and J by 0 bases, with 11 bases between the two germline ends. Germline V CDR1 and CDR2: PRHDT, FYEKMQ (reference sequence). CDR3 length: 15 residues.